These 3 T cell receptor beta chains originate from one sample sequenced in a study of T cell responses to AZD1222 COVID-19 vaccine. Sequencing used immunoSEQ multiplex PCR; TCRdb keeps in-frame clones, though not all of them. The table records fewer than 150,000 clones, about 90% of them present only once. The input for sequencing was peripheral blood, taken on day 0 of AZD1222 vaccination. The receptor set was obtained from an adult in good health.

This clone appeared a few times. V usage is TRBV5-1 and J usage is TRBJ1-2; possible D gene TRBD1, 5 bases. The CDR3 extends over 15 amino acids. From germline, CDR1 is SGHRS and CDR2 YFSETQ. Trimming pared 4 bases from V and 2 bases from J, leaving 15 bases between. CDR3 protein: CASSPRDRENYGYTF. The CDR3 region has the DNA TGCGCCAGCAGCCCGAGGGACCGGGAAAACTATGGCTACACCTTC.

V gene TRBV9 combines with J gene TRBJ1-4; the D gene is possibly TRBD1 (5 bases). Trimming removed 5 bases from V and 4 bases from J, with 9 bases in between. The CDR3 has 13 residues. Germline V gives CDR1 SGDLS, CDR2 YYNGEE. The CDR3 coding sequence is TGTGCCAGCAGGGGGCCTGATAATGAAAAACTGTTTTTT. Residues: CASRGPDNEKLFF.

The rearrangement uses TRBV6-5 and TRBJ2-3, with D tentatively TRBD2 (6 bases). The V and J ends lost 6 bases and 0 bases respectively, with 10 bases between them. The V gene's germline CDR1 is MNHEY and CDR2 SVGAGI. CDR3 length: 14 residues. The CDR3, as DNA: TGTGCCAGCAGGGGGACTTTTAGCACAGATACGCAGTATTTT. Residues: CASRGTFSTDTQYF.